This note documents a single T cell receptor (beta chain) sequence. The V gene end was trimmed by 4 bases and the J gene end by 4 bases; junction bases not matched to a gene: 8. CDR1 is LNHNV, CDR2 YYDKDF, per germline (reference sequence). CDR3 length: 15 residues. Assay: immunoSEQ multiplex PCR; the TCRdb copy retains only in-frame clones and omits some. The sample consists of about 400,000 clones, 88% of them appearing once. The sample belongs to a study of blood T cell repertoires in COVID-19. About the study: The cDNA or gDNA used as material had been derived from T cells, B-cell-depleted T cells, or PBMCs.

V usage is TRBV15 and J usage is TRBJ1-1; the match to TRBD1 covers 8 bases. Input material: PBMCs or T cells enriched from blood (not recorded which). The TCR originated in a middle-aged woman with acute COVID-19. The CDR3 loop reads CATSTRQGTLTEAFF. CDR3 coding DNA: TGTGCCACCAGCACCAGACAGGGGACCCTCACTGAAGCTTTCTTT.